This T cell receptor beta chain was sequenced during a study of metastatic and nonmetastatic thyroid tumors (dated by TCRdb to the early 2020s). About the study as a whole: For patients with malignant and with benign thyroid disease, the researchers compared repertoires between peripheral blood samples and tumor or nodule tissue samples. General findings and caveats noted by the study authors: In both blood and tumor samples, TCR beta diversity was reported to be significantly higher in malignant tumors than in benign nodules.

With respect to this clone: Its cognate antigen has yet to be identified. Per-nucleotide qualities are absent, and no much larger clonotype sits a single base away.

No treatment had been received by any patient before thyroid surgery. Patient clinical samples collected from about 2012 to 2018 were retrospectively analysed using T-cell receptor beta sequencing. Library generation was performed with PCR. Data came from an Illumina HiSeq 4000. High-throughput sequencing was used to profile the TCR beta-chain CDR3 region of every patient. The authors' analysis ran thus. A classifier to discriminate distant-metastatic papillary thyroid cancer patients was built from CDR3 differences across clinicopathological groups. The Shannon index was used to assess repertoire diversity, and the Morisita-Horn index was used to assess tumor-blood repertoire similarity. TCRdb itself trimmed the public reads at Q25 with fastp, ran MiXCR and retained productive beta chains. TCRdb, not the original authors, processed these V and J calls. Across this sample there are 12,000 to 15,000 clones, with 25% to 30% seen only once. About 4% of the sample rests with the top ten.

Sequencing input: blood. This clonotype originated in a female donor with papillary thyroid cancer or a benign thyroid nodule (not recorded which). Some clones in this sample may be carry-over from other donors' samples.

The CDR3: CASSVQFLDTQYF. The DNA sequence reads TGTGCCAGCAGCGTTCAGTTTCTGGATACGCAGTATTTT. The chain joins TRBV12-3 or TRBV12-4 to TRBJ2-3, with the D gene call left open. At the junction V is shortened by 6 bases and J by 6 bases, with 13 bases in between. The CDR3 measures 13 amino acids from cysteine to phenylalanine. CDR3 DNA is the only sequence kept; it has 39 bases, read in frame from the first base.